Below, 20 T cell receptor beta chains from the same sample are listed, as sequenced in a study of blood T cells in healthy people across ages. With a J-beta primer mix and a sample-barcoded 5' primer, a second PCR ran 7 to 11 cycles. TCRdb ran MiXCR on the 5' RACE reads and lists one entry per CDR3 protein. The data contain about 970,000 distinct CDR3 sequences, 51% of them singletons. Sequencing was carried out using blood. The receptor set was obtained from a woman aged 60 to 75 in good health.

The V gene is TRBV9, the J gene TRBJ2-3, with 7 bases identical to TRBD1. The CDR3 covers 18 residues. J gave up 0 bases and V 0 bases, and 10 bases lay outside the gene matches. Germline CDR1 SGDLS, CDR2 YYNGEE. CDR3 bases: TGTGCCAGCAGCGTAGTTCCCGGGACAGCAGCTAGCACAGATACGCAGTATTTT. Its protein product is CASSVVPGTAASTDTQYF. The variable domain in full, with the rest retrieved from reference TRBV9 and TRBJ2-3, is DSGVTQTPKHLITATGQRVTLRCSPRSGDLSVYWYQQSLDQGLQFLIQYYNGEERAKGNILERFSAQQFPDLHSELNLSSLELGDSALYFCASSVVPGTAASTDTQYFGPGTRLTVL.

The chain couples TRBV28 to TRBJ2-5; 8 bases map to TRBD1. The CDR3 contains 15 residues. In germline, CDR1 is MDHEN, CDR2 SYDVKM. V trimming: 5 bases; J trimming: 2 bases; junction bases outside the gene matches: 7. The CDR3 coding sequence is TGTGCCAGCAGTGACAGGGGTGGGATTCAAGAGACCCAGTACTTC. Translated: CASSDRGGIQETQYF.

This clonotype was seen more than once but under ten times. This rearrangement joins TRBV3-1 to TRBJ2-5; 8 bases map to TRBD2. The tail of the sequence fits TRBJ2-7 better, so the J call may be wrong. Per the germline V gene, CDR1 is LGHDT and CDR2 is YNNKEL (reference sequence). The CDR3 covers 15 residues. The DNA of the CDR3 is TGTGCCAGCAGCCAAACGAGCGGGAGTGGGTACGAGCAGTACTTC. Translated, it gives CASSQTSGSGYEQYF.

This clonotype occurred a few times. The chain uses TRBV7-2 and TRBJ2-7; no firm D call. The CDR3 length is 15 residues. Trimming left V 0 bases short and J 0 bases short, with 9 bases between. The V gene's germline CDR1 is SGHTA and CDR2 FQGNSA. The CDR3 loop is CASSLASQSSYEQYF. The CDR3 DNA sequence: TGTGCCAGCAGCTTAGCTTCACAGAGCTCCTACGAGCAGTACTTC. The whole variable domain, remainder taken from reference TRBV7-2 and TRBJ2-7, is GAGVSQSPSNKVTEKGKDVELRCDPISGHTALYWYRQSLGQGLEFLIYFQGNSAPDKSGLPSDRFSAERTGGSVSTLTIQRTQQEDSAVYLCASSLASQSSYEQYFGPGTRLTVT.

In this sample, this clonotype turned up a few times. As DNA, the CDR3 is TGCGCCAGCAGCCAAGAATTTGGCGGGAGGGCCGCCGGTGCCAAAAACATTCAGTACTTC. Translation gives CASSQEFGGRAAGAKNIQYF. The rearrangement links TRBV4-1 to TRBJ2-4; TRBD2 matches at 9 bases. Trimming took 0 bases from V and 1 from J; bases not matched to a gene: 13. Germline loops: CDR1 MGHRA, CDR2 YSYEKL. The CDR3 loop spans 20 amino acids.

This clonotype has more than one count but fewer than ten. The chain has TRBV6-2 or TRBV6-3 and TRBJ2-6; 12 nucleotides line up with TRBD2. Germline V gives CDR1 MNHEY, CDR2 SVGEGT. This CDR3 has 19 residues. J lost 2 bases, V lost 6 bases, and 11 bases had no gene match. CDR3 coding DNA: TGTGCCAGCAGCTATACAGCGGGACTAGCGGGCCCTGGGGCCAACGTCCTGACTTTC. Translating it yields CASSYTAGLAGPGANVLTF.

The rearrangement uses TRBV4-2 and TRBJ2-5, with 7 bases that match TRBD2. Matching the DNA end better, TRBJ2-7 makes the J call doubtful. The CDR3 spans 19 residues. In germline, CDR1 is LGHNA, CDR2 YNFKEQ. The CDR3: CASSQERAGNLLILYEQYF. The CDR3 DNA is TGTGCCAGCAGCCAAGAACGAGCGGGAAACCTCCTCATCCTTTACGAGCAGTACTTC.

Only one count was recorded for this clonotype. The V call is TRBV5-1, the J call TRBJ2-1; 9 bases match TRBD1. In germline, CDR1 is SGHRS, CDR2 YFSETQ. Losses at the gene ends were 0 bases for V and 9 bases for J; bases not matched to a gene: 4. The CDR3 runs 14 residues. CDR3 sequence reads: CASSLDRGRSEQFF. CDR3 coding DNA: TGCGCCAGCAGCTTGGACAGGGGGCGAAGTGAGCAGTTCTTC.

This clonotype was detected only a few times. The chain couples TRBV6-6 to TRBJ2-3, with 7 positions matching TRBD2. The CDR3 consists of 15 residues. J was trimmed by 3 bases and V by 0 bases; bases with no gene match: 3. Germline V gene lookup returns CDR1 MNHNY and CDR2 SVGAGI (reference sequence). Here the CDR3 DNA reads TGTGCCAGCAGTTACTCGGAACTAGCGACAGATACGCAGTATTTT. Translated: CASSYSELATDTQYF.

CDR3 region: CASSQDWLAGTEQYF. CDR3 coding DNA: TGTGCCAGCAGCCAAGATTGGCTAGCGGGAACCGAGCAGTACTTC. V gene TRBV14 combines with J gene TRBJ2-7; 9 positions agree with TRBD2. J lost 6 bases, V lost 0 bases, and 6 bases had no gene match. Germline-derived CDR1 and CDR2 are SGHDN and FVKESK. The CDR3 contains 15 residues.

This clonotype was seen a handful of times. The gene calls are TRBV7-9 and TRBJ2-2; perhaps TRBD1 as D (6 bases). V lost 5 bases, J lost 0 bases, and 16 bases lay in between. The germline CDR1 and CDR2 sequences are SEHNR and FQNEAQ (reference sequence). The CDR3 runs to 17 residues. CDR3 coding DNA: TGTGCCAGCAGCCACGTACCGGGACACCCGAACACCGGGGAGCTGTTTTTT. It specifies CASSHVPGHPNTGELFF.

This clonotype was detected a few times. This chain joins TRBV7-2 and TRBJ1-5; tentatively, D is TRBD1 (6 bases). The CDR3 length is 13 residues. In germline, CDR1 is SGHTA, CDR2 FQGNSA. V shed 5 bases and J shed 6 bases, with 11 bases lying between them. In nucleotides, the CDR3 is TGTGCCAGCAGCCTCGACAGGCTTCAGCCCCAGCATTTT. This sequence encodes CASSLDRLQPQHF.

This clonotype was found a few times. V usage is TRBV12-3 or TRBV12-4 and J usage is TRBJ2-7; perhaps D is TRBD1 or TRBD2 (5 bases each). With 10 bases removed from V and 6 bases from J, the gap between germline ends came to 19 bases. This CDR3 region has 13 residues. DNA of the CDR3: TGTGCCACCGGGGCCCTAAGGGGCTCCGAGCAGTACTTC. Translation gives CATGALRGSEQYF.

This clonotype has just a few counts. The J gene is TRBJ2-3, the V gene TRBV9; a possible D gene is TRBD1 (6 bases). Germline CDR1 is SGDLS and CDR2 is YYNGEE. This CDR3 region has 14 residues. Deletions cut 4 bases from V and 7 bases from J, with 16 bases between. The CDR3 here is CASSSGVVGNTQYF. In nucleotides, the CDR3 is TGTGCCAGCAGCTCAGGGGTAGTTGGGAATACGCAGTATTTT.

The J gene is TRBJ2-1, the V gene TRBV6-5, with D perhaps TRBD1 (6 bases). The CDR3 runs to 12 residues. The germline gives CDR1 MNHEY, CDR2 SVGAGI. V shed 5 bases and J shed 5 bases, with 7 bases lying between them. The CDR3 DNA sequence: TGTGCCAGCAGTGGACAGCACAATGAGCAGTTCTTC. Its protein product is CASSGQHNEQFF.

The chain recombines TRBV5-1 with TRBJ2-5, with 8 bases matching TRBD1. Germline-derived CDR1 and CDR2 are SGHRS and YFSETQ. Trimming took 2 bases from V and 5 from J; bases not matched to a gene: 8. The CDR3 has 15 residues. CDR3 residues: CASSFQGASDETQYF. DNA for the CDR3: TGCGCCAGCAGCTTTCAGGGGGCATCGGATGAGACCCAGTACTTC.

Worth noting for this clonotype: An end of the junction differs from the germline gene, which may be a read error. V and J are TRBV15 and TRBJ1-4; TRBD1 agrees at 9 bases. Germline V gene data show CDR1 as LNHNV and CDR2 as YYDKDF (reference sequence). CDR3 length: 17 residues. CDR3 region: CVTSSRTGVLPNEKLFF. CDR3 nucleotides: TGTGTCACCAGTAGTAGGACAGGGGTTTTGCCTAATGAAAAACTGTTTTTT.

The V call is TRBV7-2, the J call TRBJ2-7; a possible D gene is TRBD1 (6 bases). The length of the CDR3 is 15 residues. Germline V gives CDR1 SGHTA, CDR2 FQGNSA. Between the trimmed V and J ends, which lost 7 bases and 1 base, there was a span of 17 bases. Written as DNA, the CDR3 is TGTGCCAGCACCCGTGAGACAGGCCCATCCTACGAGCAGTACTTC. This encodes CASTRETGPSYEQYF. Together with reference TRBV7-2 and TRBJ2-7, the CDR3 gives the full variable domain: GAGVSQSPSNKVTEKGKDVELRCDPISGHTALYWYRQSLGQGLEFLIYFQGNSAPDKSGLPSDRFSAERTGGSVSTLTIQRTQQEDSAVYLCASTRETGPSYEQYFGPGTRLTVT.

This rearrangement joins TRBV20-1 to TRBJ2-7; TRBD2 matches at 12 bases. The CDR3 totals 14 residues. Unmatched junction bases numbered 6, after V lost 6 bases and J lost 3 bases. Germline CDR1 DFQATT, CDR2 SNEGSKA (reference sequence). DNA for the CDR3: TGCAGTGCCCCCACTAGCGGGGGGCACTACGAGCAGTACTTC. Translating it yields CSAPTSGGHYEQYF.

This clonotype has more than one count but fewer than ten. V is TRBV9 and J is TRBJ2-5; TRBD1 aligns across 7 bases. The CDR3 consists of 15 residues. J lost 5 bases, V lost 0 bases, and 7 bases had no gene match. CDR1 and CDR2 from the germline V gene are SGDLS and YYNGEE. The CDR3 reads CASSVGQGVRETQYF. The DNA for the CDR3 is TGTGCCAGCAGCGTAGGGCAGGGGGTACGGGAGACCCAGTACTTC.